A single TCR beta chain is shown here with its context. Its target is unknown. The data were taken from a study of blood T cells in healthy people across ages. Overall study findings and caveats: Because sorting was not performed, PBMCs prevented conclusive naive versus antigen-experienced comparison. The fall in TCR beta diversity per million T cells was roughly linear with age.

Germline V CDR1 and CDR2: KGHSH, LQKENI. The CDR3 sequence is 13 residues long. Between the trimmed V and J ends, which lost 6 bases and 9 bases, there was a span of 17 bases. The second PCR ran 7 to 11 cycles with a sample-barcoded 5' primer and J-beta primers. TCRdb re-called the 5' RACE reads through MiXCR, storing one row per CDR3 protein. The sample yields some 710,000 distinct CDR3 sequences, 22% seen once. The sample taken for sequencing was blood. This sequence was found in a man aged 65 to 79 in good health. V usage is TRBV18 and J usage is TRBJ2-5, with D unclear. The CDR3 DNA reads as TGTGCCAGCTCTCCCGACGAGAAAGCCCCCCAGTACTTC. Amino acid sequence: CASSPDEKAPQYF. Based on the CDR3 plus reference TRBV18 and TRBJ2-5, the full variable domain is NAGVMQNPRHLVRRRGQEARLRCSPMKGHSHVYWYRQLPEEGLKFMVYLQKENIIDESGMPKERFSAEFPKEGPSILRIQQVVRGDSAAYFCASSPDEKAPQYFGPGTRLLVL.